The 5 T cell receptor beta chains below come from one sample, sequenced in a study of T-cell reconstitution after alpha-beta-depleted transplantation in children. Unique molecular identifiers were incorporated into the prepared TCRbeta library. TCRdb analysed the PCR reads with MiXCR anew, one entry per CDR3 protein. The table shows approximately 520,000 distinct CDR3 sequences, with approximately 32% occurring only once. The specimen comprised PBMCs from the stem cell graft donor, sampled from the stem cell graft. The receptors derive from a human donor who donated a stem cell graft to a child with aplastic anemia.

This chain links TRBV12-3 or TRBV12-4 with TRBJ2-3, with 10 bases that match TRBD2. Trimming at V came to 8 bases and at J to 4 bases, leaving 9 bases not matched to a gene. CDR3 length equals 15 residues. As DNA, the CDR3 is TGTGCCAGCGTATTTCTAGCGGGAGTCTCAGATACGCAGTATTTT. Translation gives CASVFLAGVSDTQYF.

In its sample, this clonotype was seen a few times. V and J are TRBV12-5 and TRBJ1-1; 7 bases line up with TRBD1. V shed 3 bases, J shed 3 bases, and the junction held 4 bases outside the gene matches. The germline V gene encodes CDR1 LGHNT and CDR2 FRNRAP. This CDR3 region has 14 residues. The CDR3 region is CASGLGGADTEAFF. As DNA, the CDR3 is TGTGCTAGTGGTTTAGGGGGCGCGGACACTGAAGCTTTCTTT.

The chain couples TRBV7-2 to TRBJ1-1; 8 nucleotides match TRBD1. This CDR3 spans 13 amino acids. Trimming cost V 5 bases and J 4 bases; bases outside gene matches: 3. Per the germline V gene, CDR1 is SGHTA and CDR2 is FQGNSA. The CDR3 DNA sequence: TGTGCCAGCAGCCACAGGGGGGGCACTGAAGCTTTCTTT. Amino acids: CASSHRGGTEAFF.

The chain uses TRBV20-1 and TRBJ2-1, with 9 bases fitting TRBD1. Per the germline V gene, CDR1 is DFQATT and CDR2 is SNEGSKA (reference sequence). The CDR3 loop spans 16 amino acids. V shed 0 bases and J 8 bases; nucleotides not matched to a gene: 11. CDR3 protein: CSARDFGTGFGDEQFF. The DNA of the CDR3 is TGCAGTGCTAGAGATTTCGGGACAGGGTTTGGGGATGAGCAGTTCTTC.

Note on this clonotype: One end of the junction fails to match germline, which may point to a read error. The V gene is TRBV7-2, the J gene TRBJ2-1, with D perhaps TRBD2 (6 bases). Germline V lookup: CDR1 SGHTA, CDR2 FQGNSA. The CDR3 runs to 16 residues. Here the CDR3 reads CASSLASGVLYNEQFF. The CDR3 bases are TGTGCCAGCAGCCTAGCATCGGGAGTGCTCTACAATGAGCAGTTCTTC.